Sequencing of this TCR beta chain was carried out in a study of graft-versus-host responses after intestinal transplantation. General study results and limits: Allograft clonal ratios (graft-versus-host to host-versus-graft) were high in patients who had graft-donor T cell macrochimerism.

V was pared by 0 bases and J by 0 bases, with 0 bases between. The CDR3 spans 12 residues. The germline CDR1 and CDR2 sequences are SGHNT and YYREEE (reference sequence). Measured with immunoSEQ multiplex PCR; TCRdb has only the in-frame clones, and not every one. The data hold over 40,000 clones, with 84% observed a single time. Only a few counts were recorded for this clone. The antigen is unknown. This specimen consisted of unstimulated CD4+ T cells sorted from spleen or lymph node cells, obtained before transplant. The TCR originated in a human donor who was the organ donor for an intestinal transplant. V is TRBV5-4 and J is TRBJ1-1; D ambiguous. The CDR3 DNA sequence: TGTGCCAGCAGCTTGGTGAACACTGAAGCTTTCTTT. This encodes CASSLVNTEAFF.